These 20 T cell receptor beta chains share one sample of origin, sequenced in a study of blood T cell repertoires in COVID-19. Sequenced by immunoSEQ multiplex PCR; TCRdb stores in-frame clones only, minus some. The top ten clones hold 8% to 9.5% of a sample with some 490,000 clones, less than 90% of them seen once. Material: PBMCs or T cells enriched from blood (not recorded which). The receptors originated from a woman in her sixties or seventies who had recovered from COVID-19.

The V call is TRBV5-1, the J call TRBJ2-2, with TRBD1 identical over 9 bases. There are 16 residues in the CDR3. CDR1 and CDR2 (germline): SGHRS, YFSETQ. The trim removed 4 bases at V and 2 bases at J, leaving 6 bases unmatched. CDR3 sequence: CASSTGQGSNTGELFF. In DNA form, the CDR3 reads TGCGCCAGCAGCACAGGACAGGGGTCTAACACCGGGGAGCTGTTTTTT. The variable domain in full, completed from reference TRBV5-1 and TRBJ2-2, reads KAGVTQTPRYLIKTRGQQVTLSCSPISGHRSVSWYQQTPGQGLQFLFEYFSETQRNKGNFPGRFSGRQFSNSRSEMNVSTLELGDSALYLCASSTGQGSNTGELFFGEGSRLTVL.

The V gene is TRBV10-3, the J gene TRBJ2-7; 9 nucleotides align to TRBD2. Germline CDR1 ENHRY, CDR2 SYGVKD. This CDR3 is built from 15 residues. Trimming cost V 10 bases and J 1 base; bases outside gene matches: 11. This CDR3 reads CATFTSGGLSYEQYV. The CDR3 region has the DNA TGTGCCACCTTCACGAGCGGGGGGTTATCCTACGAGCAGTACGTC.

The count of this clone is one. The V call is TRBV2, the J call TRBJ1-1; TRBD1 might be the D (5 bases). This CDR3 contains 13 residues. The germline gives CDR1 SNHLY, CDR2 FYNNEI. With 5 bases removed from V and 4 bases from J, the gap between germline ends came to 11 bases. Here the CDR3 DNA reads TGTGCCAGCAGTCGCGGACATGGCACTGAAGCTTTCTTT. It specifies CASSRGHGTEAFF.

The count of this clone is one. The gene calls are TRBV2 and TRBJ1-4; tentative D call: TRBD1 (5 bases). The germline V and J ends were trimmed by 4 bases and 5 bases, with 11 bases remaining between them. Germline lookup yields CDR1 SNHLY and CDR2 FYNNEI. This CDR3 comprises 14 residues. The DNA of the CDR3 is TGTGCCAGCAGTGTTAGGCAGGGAAATGAAAAACTGTTTTTT. This translates into CASSVRQGNEKLFF.

The chain uses TRBV3-1 (or the pseudogene TRBV3-2) and TRBJ2-1, with TRBD2 matching over 12 bases. The germline CDR1 and CDR2 sequences are LGHDT and YNNKEL (reference sequence). CDR3 size: 17 residues. V was clipped by 4 bases and J by 4 bases; unmatched bases: 8. The CDR3, as DNA: TGTGCCAGCAGCCGACTAGCGGGGGCCCTATCTTACAATGAGCAGTTCTTC. This sequence encodes CASSRLAGALSYNEQFF.

The chain combines TRBV9 with TRBJ2-3; a weak D match, TRBD2 (5 bases). Looked up from germline, CDR1 is SGDLS and CDR2 is YYNGEE. The CDR3 contains 15 residues. Trimming removed 4 bases at V and 2 bases at J, with 14 bases between. The CDR3 reads CASSSIGLFTDTQYF. DNA for the CDR3: TGTGCCAGCAGCTCCATCGGACTGTTCACAGATACGCAGTATTTT.

The rearrangement uses TRBV12-3 or TRBV12-4 and TRBJ1-1, with D perhaps matching TRBD1 (6 bases). Between the trimmed V and J ends, which lost 2 bases and 9 bases, there was a span of 10 bases. The CDR3 extends over 12 amino acids. CDR3 sequence: CASSLQGPKAFF. As DNA, the CDR3 is TGTGCCAGCAGTTTACAGGGGCCCAAAGCTTTCTTT.

This chain connects TRBV6-2 or TRBV6-3 to TRBJ1-5; TRBD1 agrees at 7 bases. CDR1 and CDR2 (germline): MNHEY, SVGEGT. The CDR3 consists of 14 residues. The V gene end was trimmed by 0 bases and the J gene end by 7 bases; junction bases not matched to a gene: 3. The CDR3 coding sequence is TGTGCCAGCAGTTACTCGACAGGGCTGCAGCCCCAGCATTTT. Translation: CASSYSTGLQPQHF.

A few counts support this clone. The V gene is TRBV20-1, the J gene TRBJ1-5; no clear D. Germline CDR1 DFQATT, CDR2 SNEGSKA (reference sequence). Trimming removed 3 bases at V and 1 base at J, with 7 bases between. The CDR3 has 13 residues. The CDR3 spells CSASPASNQPQHF. DNA of the CDR3: TGCAGTGCTAGTCCAGCGAGCAATCAGCCCCAGCATTTT.

CDR3 DNA sequence: TGCAGCGTTGATCGCAGTATTGGAAACACCATATATTTT. It translates to CSVDRSIGNTIYF. The chain carries TRBV29-1 and TRBJ1-3; D is unresolved. The CDR3 contains 13 residues. V gave up 3 bases and J gave up 3 bases, with 9 bases separating them. CDR1 SQVTM and CDR2 ANQGSEA come from the germline V gene.

V and J are TRBV28 and TRBJ2-2; 9 nucleotides agree with TRBD1. The ends lost 5 bases at V and 6 bases at J; junction bases unmatched: 4. The CDR3 has 14 residues. The germline V gene has CDR1 MDHEN and CDR2 SYDVKM. As DNA, the CDR3 is TGTGCCAGCAGTCCCGGGACAGGGCCCGGGGAGCTGTTTTTT. Translated: CASSPGTGPGELFF.

J is TRBJ2-3 and V is TRBV6-2 or TRBV6-3; the match to TRBD2 covers 8 bases. The CDR3 totals 16 residues. With 0 bases clipped from V and 4 bases from J, the junction kept 6 bases outside the gene matches. Germline CDR1 MNHEY, CDR2 SVGEGT. CDR3 in amino acids: CASSYSSGGASDTQYF. CDR3 in DNA: TGTGCCAGCAGTTACTCTTCCGGGGGGGCCTCAGATACGCAGTATTTT.

This sequence joins TRBV28 and TRBJ1-2, with 10 positions matching TRBD1. Per the germline V gene, CDR1 is MDHEN and CDR2 is SYDVKM. CDR3 length: 15 residues. Trimming removed 3 bases from V and 7 bases from J; junction bases left unmatched: 8. This CDR3 is CASSLWDRGQGGYTF. The CDR3 coding sequence is TGTGCCAGCAGTTTGTGGGACAGGGGACAAGGTGGCTACACCTTC.

The chain employs TRBV5-1 and TRBJ1-2; 8 bases align to TRBD1. The CDR3 length is 14 residues. V lost 3 bases, J lost 4 bases, and 5 bases stayed unmatched. Germline V gene data show CDR1 as SGHRS and CDR2 as YFSETQ. The CDR3 region has the DNA TGCGCCAGCAGCTGGACAGGGCTCCGCTATGGCTACACCTTC. Translation gives CASSWTGLRYGYTF. Using reference TRBV5-1 and TRBJ1-2 for the parts outside the CDR3, the full variable domain is KAGVTQTPRYLIKTRGQQVTLSCSPISGHRSVSWYQQTPGQGLQFLFEYFSETQRNKGNFPGRFSGRQFSNSRSEMNVSTLELGDSALYLCASSWTGLRYGYTFGSGTRLTVV.

This chain connects TRBV18 to TRBJ1-4; perhaps TRBD1 as D (5 bases). The CDR3 covers 16 residues. V lost 3 bases to trimming and J lost 4 bases, with 15 bases between them. CDR1 is KGHSH, CDR2 LQKENI, per germline. CDR3: CASSPSGGSGNEKLFF. CDR3 bases: TGTGCCAGCTCACCGTCTGGGGGGAGCGGTAATGAAAAACTGTTTTTT.

This chain links TRBV24-1 with TRBJ1-6; D not resolved. Germline V lookup: CDR1 KGHDR, CDR2 SFDVKD. The CDR3 consists of 13 residues. The V gene lost 5 bases and the J gene lost 8 bases, with 9 bases spanning the gap. CDR3 residues: CATSAQAYSPLHF. CDR3 DNA sequence: TGTGCCACCAGTGCCCAGGCATATTCACCCCTCCACTTT.

The rearrangement uses TRBV9 and TRBJ2-2, with D tentatively TRBD2 (6 bases). The germline V and J ends were trimmed by 6 bases and 3 bases, with 9 bases remaining between them. The CDR3 contains 13 residues. The germline gives CDR1 SGDLS, CDR2 YYNGEE. In DNA form, the CDR3 reads TGTGCCAGCACGGGGGAGTACACCGGGGAGCTGTTTTTT. Residues: CASTGEYTGELFF. The entire variable domain, with the rest obtained from reference TRBV9 and TRBJ2-2, is as follows: DSGVTQTPKHLITATGQRVTLRCSPRSGDLSVYWYQQSLDQGLQFLIQYYNGEERAKGNILERFSAQQFPDLHSELNLSSLELGDSALYFCASTGEYTGELFFGEGSRLTVL.

The chain combines TRBV5-6 with TRBJ2-6; D unclear. The germline V gene has CDR1 SGHDT and CDR2 YYEEEE. Trimming removed 4 bases at V and 0 bases at J, with 8 bases between. This CDR3 region has 15 residues. This chain's CDR3 is CASSVRSSGANVLTF. The CDR3 nucleotides are TGTGCCAGCAGCGTAAGGAGCTCTGGGGCCAACGTCCTGACTTTC.

The chain couples TRBV6-5 to TRBJ2-7, with D possibly TRBD2 on 5 matching bases. The CDR3 is 14 residues long. The ends were cut back, 8 bases at V and 5 bases at J, with 19 bases in the middle. The V gene's germline CDR1 is MNHEY and CDR2 SVGAGI. The CDR3 region has the DNA TGTGCCAGCGGGTGTGGAGGTGGTTCTAACGAGCAGTACTTC. Its protein product is CASGCGGGSNEQYF.

With respect to this clone: The conserved closing phenylalanine or tryptophan is absent in this CDR3, likely reflecting a read error. The DNA is omitted, as the CDR3 cannot be located on it reliably, and the CDR3 follows TCRdb's listing. The chain couples TRBV24-1 to TRBJ1-2; the D call in the table, TRBD1, was not verified against the DNA. Germline V gene data show CDR1 as KGHDR and CDR2 as SFDVKD. The length of the CDR3 is 12 amino acids, counting both ends. The CDR3 sequence is CATSDRTGNLFL.